There are a few counts of the clone carrying this TCR beta chain. The target antigen is unknown. Germline V gene data show CDR1 as SGHTA and CDR2 as FQGNSA. Unmatched junction bases numbered 15, after V lost 1 base and J lost 8 bases. CDR3 length equals 18 residues. The sample originates from a study of post-analysis software for immune sequencing data. Unique molecular identifiers were present in the TCR beta cDNA libraries. A population of roughly 1 to 11 million T cells gave rise to about 500,000 cDNA molecules. TCRdb re-called the PCR reads with MiXCR, one entry per CDR3 protein. The sample consists of approximately 770,000 distinct CDR3 sequences, roughly 50% of them appearing once. General observations from the study: Samples sharing a preparation batch grouped tightly together when assessed by F measure. Five or six TRBV segments were significantly more frequent in patients than in controls. TRBV5-6, TRBV5-1 and TRBV20-1 were among these segments. A significant reduction in normalized Chao1 diversity was observed in multiple sclerosis patients versus controls.

This chain connects TRBV7-2 to TRBJ1-4, with 8 bases identical to TRBD1. Material for sequencing was blood. The TCR was taken from a girl under 18 with multiple sclerosis. Written as DNA, the CDR3 is TGTGCCAGCAGCTTAGAGGGACAGGATCCCCCTGGGAGGGAAAAACTGTTTTTT. Translation gives CASSLEGQDPPGREKLFF.